Listed below are T cell receptor beta chains from one sample, sequenced in a study of cytomegalovirus exposure and HLA in healthy donors. Only in-frame clones appear in the TCRdb table, and some are missing; sequencing was by immunoSEQ multiplex PCR. The top ten hold 1.3% of the sample, which has fewer than 120,000 clones, over 60% seen once. Sequenced material: PBMCs. The receptors shown here come from a woman aged 30 to 39 in good health and CMV-seronegative. Both conserved end residues are part of each CDR3. Each record gives: CDR3 DNA, CDR3 protein, clone size, J gene, D gene, V gene. A D gene is named only where the DNA matches it firmly. Clone size appears in some rows only: once, few, many, or a class for an expanded clone.

TGCGCCAGCAGCTTGGGACAGCCCAACACCATATATTTT | CASSLGQPNTIYF | few | TRBJ1-3 | NA | TRBV5-1
TGTGCCAGCAGCGACATTGTGGCAGGGGAAAGGCCCCAGCATTTT | CASSDIVAGERPQHF | NA | TRBJ1-5 | NA | TRBV7-9
TGTGCCAGCTCTAAGGGGCAGCAGTACTTC | CASSKGQQYF | NA | TRBJ2-7 | NA | TRBV28
TGTGCCAGCAGTGAACTAGGATACGCCAAAAACATTCAGTACTTC | CASSELGYAKNIQYF | NA | TRBJ2-4 | NA | TRBV28
TGCGCCAGCAGCCGGGTTGAGGGAGATACGCAGTATTTT | CASSRVEGDTQYF | NA | TRBJ2-3 | NA | TRBV4-1
TGTGCCAGCAGTTATGGGCAGGGTGAGCCCTACGAGCAGTACTTC | CASSYGQGEPYEQYF | NA | TRBJ2-7 | NA | TRBV6-5
TGTGCCAGCAGCTCCGAGCCAGCCGTGGGAGTGCGAGAGACCCAGTACTTC | CASSSEPAVGVRETQYF | NA | TRBJ2-5 | NA | TRBV5-4
TGTGCCAGCAGCGCGGACACCCGAAACACTGAAGCTTTCTTT | CASSADTRNTEAFF | NA | TRBJ1-1 | NA | TRBV5-6
TGTGCCAGCAGCGTACAGGGAATTGAGACAGATACGCAGTATTTT | CASSVQGIETDTQYF | NA | TRBJ2-3 | NA | TRBV9
TGTGCCAGCCTCAGGTTGGGCACCGGGGAGCTGTTTTTT | CASLRLGTGELFF | NA | TRBJ2-2 | NA | TRBV6-6
TGTGCCAGCAGCACCACAGGACCGCCTTATGGCTACACCTTC | CASSTTGPPYGYTF | NA | TRBJ1-2 | NA | TRBV28
TGTGCCAGCAGCTTGCAGGCTGGTAACTACGAGCAGTACTTC | CASSLQAGNYEQYF | NA | TRBJ2-7 | NA | TRBV7-3
TGCGCCAGCAGCCAAGTATTAGCGGGAGACAATGAGCAGTTCTTC | CASSQVLAGDNEQFF | NA | TRBJ2-1 | TRBD2 | TRBV4-3
TGTGCCTGGACACAGGAAGGATCCTACGAGCAGTACTTC | CAWTQEGSYEQYF | NA | TRBJ2-7 | NA | TRBV30
TGTGCCAGCAGCAGATCAGCGGGTCTCTACGAGCAGTACTTC | CASSRSAGLYEQYF | few | TRBJ2-7 | NA | TRBV7-9
TGTGCCAGCAGCGTGGGGACAGGGCCTGGTTACGAGCAGTACTTC | CASSVGTGPGYEQYF | NA | TRBJ2-7 | TRBD1 | TRBV9
TGTGCCAGCAGCACGGGGGGGAGCTCCTACGAGCAGTACTTC | CASSTGGSSYEQYF | few | TRBJ2-7 | TRBD2 | TRBV7-8
TGCGCCAGCAGCCGGGACAGGGAGGGTTATGGCTACACCTTC | CASSRDREGYGYTF | NA | TRBJ1-2 | TRBD1 | TRBV5-1
TGTGCCAGCAGTTTGTGGGGGCAGCTCGAAGAGACCCAGTACTTC | CASSLWGQLEETQYF | NA | TRBJ2-5 | NA | TRBV28
TGTGCCAGCAGCGCCAGGGCGTACACTGAAGCTTTCTTT | CASSARAYTEAFF | once | TRBJ1-1 | NA | TRBV7-8
TGTGCCAGTAGGGACAGGGGAAGTGGCGAAAAACTGTTTTTT | CASRDRGSGEKLFF | NA | TRBJ1-4 | TRBD1 | TRBV19
TGTGCCAGCAGCCCGATGCGGGGGTACTATGGCTACACCTTC | CASSPMRGYYGYTF | NA | TRBJ1-2 | NA | TRBV14
TGTGCCAGCAGCCGGGGACAGCCGAACACTGAAGCTTTCTTT | CASSRGQPNTEAFF | NA | TRBJ1-1 | TRBD1 | TRBV7-3
TGCGCCAGCAGCCACGACAGGTTCCCGGAGACCCAGTACTTC | CASSHDRFPETQYF | few | TRBJ2-5 | NA | TRBV4-1
TGTGCCAGCAGGCCCCCAGTAGGGGCGGCCTACAATGAGCAGTTCTTC | CASRPPVGAAYNEQFF | NA | TRBJ2-1 | NA | TRBV28
TGTGCCAGCACACAGGGTTCTCTAAATCAGCCCCAGCATTTT | CASTQGSLNQPQHF | NA | TRBJ1-5 | NA | TRBV28
TGTGCCTGGCAGGGGGCTGTAGCCTACGAGCAGTACTTC | CAWQGAVAYEQYF | NA | TRBJ2-7 | TRBD1 | TRBV30
TGCAGCGTGGAGGGAGGGCCGCCGGAGACCCAGTACTTC | CSVEGGPPETQYF | NA | TRBJ2-5 | TRBD2 | TRBV29-1